This note documents a single T cell receptor beta chain sequence. The sample is drawn from a study of blood T cell repertoires in COVID-19. Study details: Italy, Spain and the United States were the sources of the convalescent and acute COVID-19 samples.

Libraries were prepared by immunoSEQ multiplex PCR; TCRdb keeps only in-frame clonotypes and omits some of them. The sample has approximately 300,000 clones, approximately 90% seen once. The CDR3 extends over 16 amino acids. Trimming removed 0 bases from V and 0 bases from J, with 10 bases in between. From germline, CDR1 is LGHNA and CDR2 YSLEER. The clonotype comes from a man aged 18 to 30 with active or convalescent COVID-19. Sequences were obtained from peripheral blood. The chain couples TRBV4-3 to TRBJ2-3; D not resolved. CDR3 sequence reads: CASSQEGQASTDTQYF. The CDR3 bases are TGCGCCAGCAGCCAAGAGGGCCAGGCTAGCACAGATACGCAGTATTTT.